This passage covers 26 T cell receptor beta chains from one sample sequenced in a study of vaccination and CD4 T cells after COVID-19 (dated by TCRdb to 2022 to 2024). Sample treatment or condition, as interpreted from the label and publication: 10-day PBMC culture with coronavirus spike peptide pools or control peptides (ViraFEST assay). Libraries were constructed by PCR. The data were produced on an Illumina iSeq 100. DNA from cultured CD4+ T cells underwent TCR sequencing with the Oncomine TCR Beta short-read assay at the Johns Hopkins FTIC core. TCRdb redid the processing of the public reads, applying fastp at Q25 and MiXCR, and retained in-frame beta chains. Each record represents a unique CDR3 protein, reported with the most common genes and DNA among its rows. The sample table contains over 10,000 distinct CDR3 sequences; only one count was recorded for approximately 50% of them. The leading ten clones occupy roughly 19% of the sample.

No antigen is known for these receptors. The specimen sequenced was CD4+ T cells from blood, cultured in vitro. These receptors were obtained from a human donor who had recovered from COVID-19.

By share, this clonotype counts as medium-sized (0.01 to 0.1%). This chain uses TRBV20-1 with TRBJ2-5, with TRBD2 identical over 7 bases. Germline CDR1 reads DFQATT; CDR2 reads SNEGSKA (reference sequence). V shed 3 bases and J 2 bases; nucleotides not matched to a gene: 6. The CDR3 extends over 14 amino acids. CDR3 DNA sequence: TGCAGTGCTAGGGCGGGAGTGTTACAAGAGACCCAGTACTTC. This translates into CSARAGVLQETQYF.

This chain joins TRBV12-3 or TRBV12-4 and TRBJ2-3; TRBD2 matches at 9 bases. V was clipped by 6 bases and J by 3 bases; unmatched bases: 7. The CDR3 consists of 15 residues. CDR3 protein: CASRKAGGRTDTQYF. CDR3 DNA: TGTGCCAGCAGGAAAGCGGGAGGCAGGACAGATACGCAGTATTTT.

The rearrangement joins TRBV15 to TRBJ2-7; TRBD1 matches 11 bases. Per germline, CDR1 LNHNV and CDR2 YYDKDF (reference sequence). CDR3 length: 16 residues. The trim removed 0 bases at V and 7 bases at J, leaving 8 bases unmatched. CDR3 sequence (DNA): TGTGCCACCAGCAGAGAATCCCCGGGACAGGGGGTAGAGCAGTACTTC. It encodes CATSRESPGQGVEQYF.

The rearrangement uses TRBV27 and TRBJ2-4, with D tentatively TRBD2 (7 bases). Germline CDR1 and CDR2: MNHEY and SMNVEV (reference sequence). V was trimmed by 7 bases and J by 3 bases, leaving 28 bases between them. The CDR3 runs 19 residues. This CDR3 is CASNIPRTGGGYGKNIQYF. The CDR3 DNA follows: TGTGCCAGCAATATTCCCCGTACGGGCGGGGGCTACGGCAAAAACATTCAGTACTTC.

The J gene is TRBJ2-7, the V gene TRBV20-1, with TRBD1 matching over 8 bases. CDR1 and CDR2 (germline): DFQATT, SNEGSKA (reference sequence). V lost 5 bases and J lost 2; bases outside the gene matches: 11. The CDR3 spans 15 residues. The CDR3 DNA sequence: TGCAGTGCTGAGAGCCGGAGACAGGGGACCTACGAGCAGTACTTC. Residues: CSAESRRQGTYEQYF.

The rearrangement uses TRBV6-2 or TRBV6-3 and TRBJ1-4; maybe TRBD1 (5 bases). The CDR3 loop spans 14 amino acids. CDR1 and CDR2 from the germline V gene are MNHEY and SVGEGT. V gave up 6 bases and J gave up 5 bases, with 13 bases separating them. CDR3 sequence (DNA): TGTGCCAGCAGACCCGGGGACGTGAATGAAAAACTGTTTTTT. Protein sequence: CASRPGDVNEKLFF.

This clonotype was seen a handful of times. The CDR3 is CAIRSSPGTGSGANVLTF. In DNA form, the CDR3 reads TGTGCCATCAGAAGTAGCCCCGGGACAGGCTCTGGGGCCAACGTCCTGACTTTC. V and J are TRBV10-3 and TRBJ2-6; 8 nucleotides agree with TRBD1. Germline-derived CDR1 and CDR2 are ENHRY and SYGVKD. V trimming: 6 bases; J trimming: 0 bases; junction bases outside the gene matches: 10. CDR3 length: 18 amino acids.

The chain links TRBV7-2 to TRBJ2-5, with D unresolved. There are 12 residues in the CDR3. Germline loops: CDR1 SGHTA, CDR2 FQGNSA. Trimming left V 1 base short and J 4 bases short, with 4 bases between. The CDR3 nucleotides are TGTGCCAGCAGCTTAGTTTTAGAGACCCAGTACTTC. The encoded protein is CASSLVLETQYF.

This CDR3 reads CATSGGREVAIYGYTF. The CDR3 nucleotides read TGTGCCACCAGCGGTGGCAGGGAGGTCGCGATCTATGGCTACACCTTC. This chain uses TRBV19 with TRBJ1-2; tentative D call: TRBD1 (5 bases). V was shortened by 10 bases and J by 4 bases, with 25 bases between the two germline ends. The CDR3 is made up of 16 amino acids. Germline-derived CDR1 and CDR2 are LNHDA and SQIVND (reference sequence).

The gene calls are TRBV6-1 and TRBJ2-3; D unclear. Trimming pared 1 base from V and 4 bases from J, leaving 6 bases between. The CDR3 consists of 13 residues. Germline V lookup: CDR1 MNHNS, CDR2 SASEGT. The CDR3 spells CASSEGMPDTQYF. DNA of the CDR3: TGTGCCAGCAGTGAAGGGATGCCAGATACGCAGTATTTT.

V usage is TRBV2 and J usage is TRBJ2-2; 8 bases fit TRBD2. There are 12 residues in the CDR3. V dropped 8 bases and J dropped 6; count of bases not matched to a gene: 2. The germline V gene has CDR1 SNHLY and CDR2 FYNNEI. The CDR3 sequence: CASGRGAGELFF. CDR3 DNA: TGTGCCAGCGGGCGGGGGGCCGGGGAGCTGTTTTTT.

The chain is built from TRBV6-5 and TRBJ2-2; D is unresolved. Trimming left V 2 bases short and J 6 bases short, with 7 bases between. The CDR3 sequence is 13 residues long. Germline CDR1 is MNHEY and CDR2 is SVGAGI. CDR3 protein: CASSYIGAGELFF. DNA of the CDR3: TGTGCCAGCAGTTACATCGGCGCCGGGGAGCTGTTTTTT.

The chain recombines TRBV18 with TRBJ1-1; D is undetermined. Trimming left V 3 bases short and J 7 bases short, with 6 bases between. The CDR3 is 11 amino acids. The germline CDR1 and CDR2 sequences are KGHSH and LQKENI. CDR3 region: CASSPGGEAFF. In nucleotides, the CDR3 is TGTGCCAGCTCACCGGGAGGTGAAGCTTTCTTT.

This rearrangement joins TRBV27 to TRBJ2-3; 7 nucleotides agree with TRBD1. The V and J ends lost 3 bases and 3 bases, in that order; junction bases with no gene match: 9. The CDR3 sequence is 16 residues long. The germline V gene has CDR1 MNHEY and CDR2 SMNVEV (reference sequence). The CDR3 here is CASSLVDRVETDTQYF. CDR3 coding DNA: TGTGCCAGCAGTTTGGTCGACAGGGTAGAAACAGATACGCAGTATTTT.

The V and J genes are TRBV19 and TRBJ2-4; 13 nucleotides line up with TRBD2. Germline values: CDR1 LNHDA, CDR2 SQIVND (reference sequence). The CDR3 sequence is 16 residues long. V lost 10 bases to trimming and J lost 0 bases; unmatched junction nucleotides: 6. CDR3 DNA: TGTGCCACCCGGACTAGCGGGAGACTAGCCAAAAACATTCAGTACTTC. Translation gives CATRTSGRLAKNIQYF.

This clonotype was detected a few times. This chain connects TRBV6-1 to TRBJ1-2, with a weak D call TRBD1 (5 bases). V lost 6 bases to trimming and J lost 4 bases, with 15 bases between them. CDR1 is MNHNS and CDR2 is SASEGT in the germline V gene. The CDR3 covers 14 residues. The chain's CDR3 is CASRDKNSPYGYTF. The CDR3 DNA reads TGTGCCAGCAGGGACAAGAATTCTCCCTATGGCTACACCTTC.

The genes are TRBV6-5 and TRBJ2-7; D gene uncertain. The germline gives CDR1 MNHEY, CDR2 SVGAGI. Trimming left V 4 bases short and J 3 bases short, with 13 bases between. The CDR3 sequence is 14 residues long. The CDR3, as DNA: TGTGCCAGCAGTTTATCAATTGTCAACTACGAGCAGTACTTC. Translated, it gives CASSLSIVNYEQYF.

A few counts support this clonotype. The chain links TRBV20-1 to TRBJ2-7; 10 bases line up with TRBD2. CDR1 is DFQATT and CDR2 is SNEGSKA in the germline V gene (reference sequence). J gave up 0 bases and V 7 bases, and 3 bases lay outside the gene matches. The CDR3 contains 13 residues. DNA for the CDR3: TGCAGTGGACTAGCGGGTAGCTCCTACGAGCAGTACTTC. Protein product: CSGLAGSSYEQYF.

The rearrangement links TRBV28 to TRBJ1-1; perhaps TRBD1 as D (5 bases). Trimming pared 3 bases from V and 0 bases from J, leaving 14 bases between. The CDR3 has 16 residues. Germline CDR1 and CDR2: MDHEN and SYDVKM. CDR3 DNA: TGTGCCAGCAGTTTGTTCCAGGGAGGTTTGAACACTGAAGCTTTCTTT. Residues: CASSLFQGGLNTEAFF.

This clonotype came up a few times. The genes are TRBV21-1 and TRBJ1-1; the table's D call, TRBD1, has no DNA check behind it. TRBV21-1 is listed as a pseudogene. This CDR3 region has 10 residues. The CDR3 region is CAKPWVSAFF. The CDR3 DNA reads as TGTGCGAAGCCCTGGGTTTCAGCTTTCTTT.

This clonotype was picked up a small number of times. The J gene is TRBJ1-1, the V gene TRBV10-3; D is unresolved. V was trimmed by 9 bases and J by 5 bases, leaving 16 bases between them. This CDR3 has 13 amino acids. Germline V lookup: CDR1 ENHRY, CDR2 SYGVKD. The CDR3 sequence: CAITGSLGTEAFF. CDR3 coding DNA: TGTGCCATTACGGGCTCCCTCGGAACTGAAGCTTTCTTT.

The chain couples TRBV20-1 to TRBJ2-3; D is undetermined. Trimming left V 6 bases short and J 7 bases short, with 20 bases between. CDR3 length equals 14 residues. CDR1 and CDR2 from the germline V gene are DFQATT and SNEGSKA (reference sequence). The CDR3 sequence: CSANLDGRTNTQYF. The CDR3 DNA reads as TGCAGTGCCAACCTCGATGGCCGCACTAATACGCAGTATTTT.

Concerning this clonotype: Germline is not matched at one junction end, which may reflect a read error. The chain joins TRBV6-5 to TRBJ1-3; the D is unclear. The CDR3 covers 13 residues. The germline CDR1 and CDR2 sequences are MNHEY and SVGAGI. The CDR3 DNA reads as TGTGCCAGCAGTTATACCCCTGGAGACACCATATATTTT. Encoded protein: CASSYTPGDTIYF.

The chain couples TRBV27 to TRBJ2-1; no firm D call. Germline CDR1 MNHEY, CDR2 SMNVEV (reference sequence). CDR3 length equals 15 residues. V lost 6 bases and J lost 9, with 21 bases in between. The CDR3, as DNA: TGTGCCAGCAGCCTAACTTCTTCCGCGGACGGTGAGCAGTTCTTC. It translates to CASSLTSSADGEQFF.

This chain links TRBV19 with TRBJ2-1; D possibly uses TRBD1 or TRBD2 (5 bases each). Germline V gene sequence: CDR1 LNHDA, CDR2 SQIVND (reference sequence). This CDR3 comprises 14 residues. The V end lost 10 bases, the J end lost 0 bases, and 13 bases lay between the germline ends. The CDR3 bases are TGTGCCACCCAGCTGGGGGACTCCTACAATGAGCAGTTCTTC. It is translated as CATQLGDSYNEQFF.

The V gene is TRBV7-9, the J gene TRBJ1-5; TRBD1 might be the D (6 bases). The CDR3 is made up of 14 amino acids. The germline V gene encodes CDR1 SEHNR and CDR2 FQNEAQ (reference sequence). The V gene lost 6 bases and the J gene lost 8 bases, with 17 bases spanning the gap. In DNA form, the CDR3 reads TGTGCCAGCAGTCAAGGGCAGGGGACTAAGCCCCAGCATTTT. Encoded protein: CASSQGQGTKPQHF.